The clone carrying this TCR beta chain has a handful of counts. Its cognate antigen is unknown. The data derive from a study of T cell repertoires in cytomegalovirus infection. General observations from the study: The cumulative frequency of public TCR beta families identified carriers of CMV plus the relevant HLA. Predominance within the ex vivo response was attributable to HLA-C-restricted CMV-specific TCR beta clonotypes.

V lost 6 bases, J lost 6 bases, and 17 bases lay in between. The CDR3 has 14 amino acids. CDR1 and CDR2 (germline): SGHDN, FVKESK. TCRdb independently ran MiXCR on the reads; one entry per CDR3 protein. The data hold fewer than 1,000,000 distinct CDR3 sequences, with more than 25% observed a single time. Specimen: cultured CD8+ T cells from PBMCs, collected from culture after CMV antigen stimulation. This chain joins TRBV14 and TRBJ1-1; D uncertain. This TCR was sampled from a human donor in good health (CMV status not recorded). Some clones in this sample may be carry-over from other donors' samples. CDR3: CASSPYGSRSEAFF. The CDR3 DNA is TGTGCCAGCAGTCCATATGGGAGTAGGTCTGAAGCTTTCTTT.